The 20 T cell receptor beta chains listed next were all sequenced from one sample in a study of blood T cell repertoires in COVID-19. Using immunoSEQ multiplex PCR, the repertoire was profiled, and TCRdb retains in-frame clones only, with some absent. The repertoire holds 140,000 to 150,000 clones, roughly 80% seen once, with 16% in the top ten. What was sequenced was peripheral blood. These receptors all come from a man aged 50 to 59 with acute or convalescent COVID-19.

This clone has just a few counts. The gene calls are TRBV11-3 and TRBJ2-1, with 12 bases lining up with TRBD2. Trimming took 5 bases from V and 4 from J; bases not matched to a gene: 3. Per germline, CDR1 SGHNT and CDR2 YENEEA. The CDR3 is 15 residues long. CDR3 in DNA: TGTGCCAGCAGCCCCGGGACTAGCGGGTACAATGAGCAGTTCTTC. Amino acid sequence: CASSPGTSGYNEQFF.

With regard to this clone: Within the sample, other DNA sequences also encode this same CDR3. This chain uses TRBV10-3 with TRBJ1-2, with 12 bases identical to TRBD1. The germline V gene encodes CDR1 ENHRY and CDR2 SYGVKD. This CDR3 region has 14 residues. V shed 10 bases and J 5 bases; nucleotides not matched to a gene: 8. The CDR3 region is CATGDRGLGYGYTF. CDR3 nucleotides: TGTGCCACCGGGGACAGGGGGCTTGGTTATGGCTACACCTTC.

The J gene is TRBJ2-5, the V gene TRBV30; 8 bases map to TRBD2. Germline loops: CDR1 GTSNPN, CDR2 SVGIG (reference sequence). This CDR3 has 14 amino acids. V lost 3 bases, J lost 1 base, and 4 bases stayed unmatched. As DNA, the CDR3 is TGTGCCTGGAGCCGGGGGGGTACCCAAGAGACCCAGTACTTC. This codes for CAWSRGGTQETQYF.

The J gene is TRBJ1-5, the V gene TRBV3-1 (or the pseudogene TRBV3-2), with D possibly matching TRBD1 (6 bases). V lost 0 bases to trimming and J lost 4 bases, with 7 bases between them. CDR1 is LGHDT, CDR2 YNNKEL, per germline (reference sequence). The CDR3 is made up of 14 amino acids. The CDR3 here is CASSQDRGNQPQHF. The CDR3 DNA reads TGTGCCAGCAGCCAAGATAGGGGGAATCAGCCCCAGCATTTT.

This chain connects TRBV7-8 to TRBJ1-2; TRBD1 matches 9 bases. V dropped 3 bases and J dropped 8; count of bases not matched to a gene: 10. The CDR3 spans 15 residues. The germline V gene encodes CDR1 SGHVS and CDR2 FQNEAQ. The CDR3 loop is CASSFNTGGAGGYTF. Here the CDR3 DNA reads TGTGCCAGCAGCTTTAATACAGGGGGCGCTGGGGGCTACACCTTC.

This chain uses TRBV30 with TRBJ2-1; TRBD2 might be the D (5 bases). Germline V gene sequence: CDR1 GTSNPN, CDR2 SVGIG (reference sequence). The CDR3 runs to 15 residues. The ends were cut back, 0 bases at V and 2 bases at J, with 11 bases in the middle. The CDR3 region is CAWSVEDGAYNEQFF. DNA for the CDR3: TGTGCCTGGAGTGTAGAGGACGGGGCCTACAATGAGCAGTTCTTC.

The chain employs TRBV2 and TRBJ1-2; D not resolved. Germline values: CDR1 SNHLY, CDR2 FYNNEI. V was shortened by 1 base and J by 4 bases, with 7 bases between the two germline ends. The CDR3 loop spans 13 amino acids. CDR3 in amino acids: CASSEVVSYGYTF. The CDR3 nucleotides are TGTGCCAGCAGTGAAGTGGTTAGCTATGGCTACACCTTC.

Here the CDR3 DNA reads TGTGCCAGCAGTCTAGTCAGCTCCTACGAGCAGTACTTC. It translates to CASSLVSSYEQYF. The chain employs TRBV12-3 or TRBV12-4 and TRBJ2-7, with no clear D. Trimming left V 5 bases short and J 0 bases short, with 8 bases between. This CDR3 has 13 residues.

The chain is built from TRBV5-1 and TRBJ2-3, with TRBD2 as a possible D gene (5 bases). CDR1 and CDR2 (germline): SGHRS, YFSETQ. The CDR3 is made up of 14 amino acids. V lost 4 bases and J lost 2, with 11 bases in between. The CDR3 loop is CASSAREITDTQYF. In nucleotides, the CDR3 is TGCGCCAGCAGCGCTAGGGAGATCACAGATACGCAGTATTTT.

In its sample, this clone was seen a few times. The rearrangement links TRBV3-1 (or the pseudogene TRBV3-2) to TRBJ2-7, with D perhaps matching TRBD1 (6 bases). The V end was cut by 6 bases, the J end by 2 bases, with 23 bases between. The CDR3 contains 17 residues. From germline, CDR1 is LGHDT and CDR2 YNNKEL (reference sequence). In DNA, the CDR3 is TGTGCCAGCAGTCTTGTTTCTACAGGGAACCCGCCCTACGAGCAGTACTTC. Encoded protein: CASSLVSTGNPPYEQYF.

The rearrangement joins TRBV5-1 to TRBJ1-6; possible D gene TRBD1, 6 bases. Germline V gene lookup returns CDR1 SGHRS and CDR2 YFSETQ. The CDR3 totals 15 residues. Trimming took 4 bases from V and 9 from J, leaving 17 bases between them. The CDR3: CASSIGTLQASPLHF. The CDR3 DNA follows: TGCGCCAGCAGCATAGGGACACTCCAGGCTTCACCCCTCCACTTT.

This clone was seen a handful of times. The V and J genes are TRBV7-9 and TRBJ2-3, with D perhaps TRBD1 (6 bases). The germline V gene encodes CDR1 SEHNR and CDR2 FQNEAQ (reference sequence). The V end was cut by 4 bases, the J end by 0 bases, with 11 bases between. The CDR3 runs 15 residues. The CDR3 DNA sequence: TGTGCCAGCAGCTCCAACAGGGCTAGCACAGATACGCAGTATTTT. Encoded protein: CASSSNRASTDTQYF.

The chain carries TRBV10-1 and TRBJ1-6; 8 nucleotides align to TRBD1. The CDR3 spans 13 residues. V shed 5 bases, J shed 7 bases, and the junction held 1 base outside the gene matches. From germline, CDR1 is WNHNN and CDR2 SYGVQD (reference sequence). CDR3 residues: CASSRQGNSPLHF. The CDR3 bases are TGCGCCAGCAGTCGACAGGGGAATTCACCCCTCCACTTT.

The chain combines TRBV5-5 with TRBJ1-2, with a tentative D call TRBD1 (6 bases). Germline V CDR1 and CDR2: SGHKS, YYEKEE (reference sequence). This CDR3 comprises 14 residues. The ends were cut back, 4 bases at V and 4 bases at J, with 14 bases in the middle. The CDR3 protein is CASSVTGTGYGYTF. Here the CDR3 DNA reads TGTGCCAGCAGCGTTACAGGGACCGGCTATGGCTACACCTTC.

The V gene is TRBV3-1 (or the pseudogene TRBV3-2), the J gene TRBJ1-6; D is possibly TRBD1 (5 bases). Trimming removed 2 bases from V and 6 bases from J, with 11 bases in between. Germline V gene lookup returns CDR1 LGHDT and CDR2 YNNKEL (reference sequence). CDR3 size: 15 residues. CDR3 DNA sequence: TGTGCCAGCAGCCAAATGGGGGGGGGTAATTCACCCCTCCACTTT. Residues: CASSQMGGGNSPLHF.

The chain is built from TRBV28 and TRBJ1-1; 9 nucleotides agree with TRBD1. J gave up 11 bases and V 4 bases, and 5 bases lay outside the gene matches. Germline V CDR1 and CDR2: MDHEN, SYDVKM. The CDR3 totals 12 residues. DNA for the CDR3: TGTGCCAGCAGTTCCGGGACAGGGATGGCTTTCTTT. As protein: CASSSGTGMAFF.

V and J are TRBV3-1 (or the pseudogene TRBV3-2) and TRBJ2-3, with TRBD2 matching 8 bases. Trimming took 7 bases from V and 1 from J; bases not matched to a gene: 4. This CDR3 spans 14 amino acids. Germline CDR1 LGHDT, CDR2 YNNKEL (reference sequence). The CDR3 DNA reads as TGTGCCAGCACCCGGGGGGGACGCACAGATACGCAGTATTTT. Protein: CASTRGGRTDTQYF.

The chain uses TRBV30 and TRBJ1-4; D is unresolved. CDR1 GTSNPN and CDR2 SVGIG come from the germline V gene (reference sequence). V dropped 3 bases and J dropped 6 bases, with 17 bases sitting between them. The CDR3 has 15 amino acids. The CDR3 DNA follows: TGTGCCTGGAGGAAATCCCGGACTGCTGATGAAAAACTGTTTTTT. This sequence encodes CAWRKSRTADEKLFF.

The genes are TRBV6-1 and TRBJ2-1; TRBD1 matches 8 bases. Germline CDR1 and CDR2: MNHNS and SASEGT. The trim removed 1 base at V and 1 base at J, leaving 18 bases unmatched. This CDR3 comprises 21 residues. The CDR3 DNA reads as TGTGCCAGCAGTGAAGATAGATTTCGGGACAGGTGGCTGAAGTCCTACAATGAGCAGTTCTTC. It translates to CASSEDRFRDRWLKSYNEQFF.

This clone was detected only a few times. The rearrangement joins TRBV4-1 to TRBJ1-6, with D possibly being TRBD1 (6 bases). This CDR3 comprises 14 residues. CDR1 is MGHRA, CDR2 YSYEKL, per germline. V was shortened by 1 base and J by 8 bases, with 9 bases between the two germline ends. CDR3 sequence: CASSQVGGDSPLHF. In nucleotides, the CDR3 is TGCGCCAGCAGCCAAGTAGGGGGAGATTCACCCCTCCACTTT.